The source of this T cell receptor beta chain is a study of CD4 T cells in relation to SARS-CoV-2 and coronaviruses. Study-wide context: No peptide or an HIV-1 Nef peptide pool served as negative control.

Sequencing used immunoSEQ multiplex PCR; TCRdb keeps in-frame clones, though not all of them. Of more than 20,000 clones listed, around three quarters were seen once; the top ten hold 9.5% to 15%. Comment on this clone: What it binds is unknown.

CD4+ T cells from unexposed donors were obtained before the COVID-19 pandemic (2011-2018). The cells were cultured for about 10 days before CD4+ T cells were isolated. Cells permitting, SARS-CoV-2 S/N and four cold-coronavirus spikes were tested on unexposed-donor CD4+ T cells. The receptor was derived from a human donor in good health. Sequencing was carried out using CD4+ T cells from PBMCs, cultured in vitro.

The CDR3 is CASSLEDGQPQHF. CDR3 nucleotide sequence: TGTGCCAGCAGCTTGGAGGACGGACAGCCCCAGCATTTT. This chain connects TRBV7-6 to TRBJ1-5; D is ambiguous. The germline V and J ends were trimmed by 3 bases and 7 bases, with 10 bases remaining between them. The germline CDR1 and CDR2 sequences are SGHVS and FNYEAQ. The CDR3 is 13 amino acids.